Sequencing of this TCR beta chain was carried out in a study of OX40 agonist ivuxolimab in advanced cancers. Study-level background: Patients received ivuxolimab, an intravenous treatment, every 2 weeks at 0.01 to 10 mg/kg. Under the entry rules, prior anti-PD-1, anti-PD-L1 or anti-CTLA-4 therapy was allowed, and roughly 43% had some. Study-wide points: Averaged across samples, CD8+ T cells carried more expanded clones than CD4+ did.

Comments on this clone: Antigen specificity is unknown.

Trimming stripped 3 bases from V and 2 bases from J, with 5 bases between. Germline lookup yields CDR1 GTSNPN and CDR2 SVGIG (reference sequence). This CDR3 comprises 13 residues. Some clones are missing from TCRdb's copy, which holds only in-frame ones; the method was immunoSEQ multiplex PCR. The table shows roughly 35,000 clones, with roughly nine tenths occurring only once. The source is an adult with an advanced solid tumor such as melanoma, head and neck, liver or kidney cancer. The sequencing here drew on CD4+ or CD8+ T cells sorted from blood, taken in a trial of the OX40 agonist ivuxolimab. The chain recombines TRBV30 with TRBJ2-6; D unclear. CDR3 in DNA: TGTGCCTGGAGGGGGACTGGGGCCAACGTCCTGACTTTC. This translates into CAWRGTGANVLTF.